These 23 T cell receptor beta chains came from one sample sequenced in a study of T cell responses to AZD1222 COVID-19 vaccine. Profiling relied on immunoSEQ multiplex PCR, and the TCRdb table lists in-frame clones only, not all of them. Here the sample spans hundreds of thousands of clones, 90% to 95% being singletons. The sequencing used peripheral blood, collected 28 days after the second AZD1222 dose. These receptors came from an adult who received the AZD1222 COVID-19 vaccine.

Notes on this clone: Within the sample, other DNA sequences also encode this same CDR3. This chain links TRBV28 with TRBJ2-1; 7 bases align to TRBD2. Germline CDR1 MDHEN, CDR2 SYDVKM. Unmatched junction bases numbered 5, after V lost 2 bases and J lost 4 bases. The CDR3 runs 15 residues. CDR3 amino acids: CASSLAGGSYNEQFF. In DNA form, the CDR3 reads TGTGCCAGCAGTTTAGCCGGGGGGTCGTACAATGAGCAGTTCTTC.

This sequence joins TRBV30 and TRBJ1-2; the match to TRBD1 covers 12 bases. Losses at the gene ends were 2 bases for V and 8 bases for J; bases not matched to a gene: 6. Germline CDR1 GTSNPN, CDR2 SVGIG (reference sequence). The CDR3 contains 14 residues. The CDR3 nucleotides read TGTGCCTGGAGTACGGGACAGGGGGCGGGGGGCTACACCTTC. This translates into CAWSTGQGAGGYTF.

The chain couples TRBV28 to TRBJ1-1; a possible D gene is TRBD1 (5 bases). This CDR3 spans 18 amino acids. Trimming shortened V by 3 bases and J by 5 bases, and 25 bases separated the two germline ends. The V gene's germline CDR1 is MDHEN and CDR2 SYDVKM. The CDR3 loop is CASSFPLAGLPTATEAFF. CDR3 DNA sequence: TGTGCCAGCAGTTTTCCACTCGCTGGGTTGCCGACAGCAACTGAAGCTTTCTTT.

This chain joins TRBV5-1 and TRBJ2-2; D remains ambiguous. The germline gives CDR1 SGHRS, CDR2 YFSETQ. The CDR3 extends over 12 amino acids. Trimming removed 6 bases at V and 6 bases at J, with 9 bases between. CDR3 DNA: TGCGCCAGCAAGGGATGGGCCGGGGAGCTGTTTTTT. This sequence encodes CASKGWAGELFF. Drawing the rest from reference TRBV5-1 and TRBJ2-2, the complete variable domain is KAGVTQTPRYLIKTRGQQVTLSCSPISGHRSVSWYQQTPGQGLQFLFEYFSETQRNKGNFPGRFSGRQFSNSRSEMNVSTLELGDSALYLCASKGWAGELFFGEGSRLTVL.

DNA for the CDR3: TGTGCCAGCAGTTTACGGGGGGAGGTCACAGATACGCAGTATTTT. Translated: CASSLRGEVTDTQYF. The rearrangement uses TRBV28 and TRBJ2-3; 7 nucleotides agree with TRBD2. The V gene end was trimmed by 2 bases and the J gene end by 2 bases; junction bases not matched to a gene: 4. CDR1 and CDR2 from the germline V gene are MDHEN and SYDVKM. The CDR3 totals 15 residues.

The chain couples TRBV7-7 to TRBJ2-2; D may match TRBD1 or TRBD2 (5 bases each). The CDR3 runs 15 residues. Per germline, CDR1 SSHAT and CDR2 FNYEAQ (reference sequence). V gave up 6 bases and J gave up 0 bases, with 11 bases separating them. The DNA of the CDR3 is TGTGCCAGCAGACCGGGACGGACGAACACCGGGGAGCTGTTTTTT. Encoded protein: CASRPGRTNTGELFF.

This chain links TRBV6-1 with TRBJ1-2; no firm D call. The germline V and J ends were trimmed by 2 bases and 7 bases, with 11 bases remaining between them. The CDR3 is made up of 13 amino acids. Germline CDR1 reads MNHNS; CDR2 reads SASEGT. CDR3 loop: CASSEPSFPGYTF. The CDR3 DNA follows: TGTGCCAGCAGTGAACCCTCCTTTCCTGGCTACACCTTC.

The chain combines TRBV9 with TRBJ1-6; no definite D call. This CDR3 is 13 amino acids long. The ends were cut back, 0 bases at V and 8 bases at J, with 6 bases in the middle. CDR1 and CDR2 (germline): SGDLS, YYNGEE. CDR3 region: CASSVATDSPLHF. CDR3 nucleotides: TGTGCCAGCAGCGTAGCTACGGATTCACCCCTCCACTTT.

The chain links TRBV6-5 to TRBJ2-7; 7 nucleotides agree with TRBD1. The junction had 3 bases not matched to a gene; V was cut back by 0 bases and J by 1 base. Germline assignment: CDR1 MNHEY and CDR2 SVGAGI. This CDR3 region has 15 residues. The CDR3 coding sequence is TGTGCCAGCAGTTACTCCGGGACAGCATCCTACGAGCAGTACTTC. Translated, it gives CASSYSGTASYEQYF.

The rearrangement joins TRBV15 to TRBJ1-4; D unresolved. The CDR3 has 17 residues. V was clipped by 0 bases and J by 0 bases, with 11 bases between them. Germline V lookup: CDR1 LNHNV, CDR2 YYDKDF (reference sequence). This CDR3 reads CATSRDPDVATNEKLFF. The CDR3 coding sequence is TGTGCCACCAGCAGAGATCCCGACGTGGCAACTAATGAAAAACTGTTTTTT.

The chain joins TRBV28 to TRBJ1-5; 10 bases match TRBD1. From germline, CDR1 is MDHEN and CDR2 SYDVKM. After removal of 2 bases from V and 9 bases from J, the junction contained 4 bases not matched to a gene. The CDR3 is made up of 14 amino acids. The CDR3 DNA follows: TGTGCCAGCAGTTTAGGGACAGGGGAGATGCCCCAGCATTTT. Protein product: CASSLGTGEMPQHF.

This chain connects TRBV6-5 to TRBJ2-7; the match to TRBD1 covers 7 bases. The CDR3 covers 14 residues. Germline V lookup: CDR1 MNHEY, CDR2 SVGAGI. V dropped 8 bases and J dropped 2; count of bases not matched to a gene: 9. The CDR3 region is CASGNRGITYEQYF. DNA for the CDR3: TGTGCCAGCGGCAACAGGGGAATTACCTACGAGCAGTACTTC.

This rearrangement joins TRBV4-3 to TRBJ1-2; perhaps TRBD1 as D (5 bases). Germline CDR1 LGHNA, CDR2 YSLEER. V was trimmed by 0 bases and J by 4 bases, leaving 9 bases between them. There are 14 residues in the CDR3. This chain's CDR3 is CASSQEQGTYGYTF. CDR3 DNA: TGCGCCAGCAGCCAAGAGCAGGGAACCTATGGCTACACCTTC.

This rearrangement joins TRBV5-1 to TRBJ1-5; 10 nucleotides agree with TRBD1. The germline V gene has CDR1 SGHRS and CDR2 YFSETQ. This CDR3 has 14 amino acids. Germline trimming cut 0 bases from V and 11 bases from J; bases unmatched to any gene: 5. The CDR3, as DNA: TGCGCCAGCAGCTTGGAGGGGACAGGGGATACCCAGCATTTT. Residues: CASSLEGTGDTQHF.

The chain is built from TRBV5-4 and TRBJ1-1; D might be TRBD1 (5 bases). The CDR3 sequence is 13 residues long. V was trimmed by 4 bases and J by 5 bases, leaving 12 bases between them. CDR1 is SGHNT and CDR2 is YYREEE in the germline V gene (reference sequence). CDR3 sequence: CASSHHGGTEAFF. In DNA form, the CDR3 reads TGTGCCAGCAGCCACCATGGGGGGACTGAAGCTTTCTTT.

The rearrangement joins TRBV2 to TRBJ2-2; 7 bases line up with TRBD1. V shed 7 bases and J 4 bases; nucleotides not matched to a gene: 9. This CDR3 comprises 15 residues. Germline CDR1 reads SNHLY; CDR2 reads FYNNEI. The CDR3 DNA is TGTGCCAGCATCTATGACAGGGCGGCCACCGGGGAGCTGTTTTTT. Its translation: CASIYDRAATGELFF.

This clone was observed once. The chain joins TRBV27 to TRBJ2-1; the D gene is possibly TRBD2 (5 bases). Per the germline V gene, CDR1 is MNHEY and CDR2 is SMNVEV (reference sequence). Between the trimmed V and J ends, which lost 5 bases and 0 bases, there was a span of 8 bases. There are 14 residues in the CDR3. The CDR3 reads CASSLGSSYNEQFF. The CDR3 DNA is TGTGCCAGCAGTCTGGGGAGCTCCTACAATGAGCAGTTCTTC.

Only one count was recorded for this clone. The V gene is TRBV7-9, the J gene TRBJ1-1; D may be TRBD1 (5 bases). The ends were cut back, 2 bases at V and 6 bases at J, with 10 bases in the middle. This CDR3 has 13 amino acids. Germline V gene data show CDR1 as SEHNR and CDR2 as FQNEAQ (reference sequence). CDR3 DNA sequence: TGTGCCAGCAGCTTAAGCAGGGACGCTGAAGCTTTCTTT. As protein: CASSLSRDAEAFF.

The chain recombines TRBV2 with TRBJ2-7; 7 bases line up with TRBD2. The germline V gene has CDR1 SNHLY and CDR2 FYNNEI. The length of the CDR3 is 15 residues. Trimming took 5 bases from V and 1 from J; bases not matched to a gene: 8. CDR3 sequence reads: CASSFGRTLSYEQYF. CDR3 in DNA: TGTGCCAGCAGTTTCGGGAGGACCTTGTCCTACGAGCAGTACTTC.

This chain joins TRBV2 and TRBJ2-1, with D tentatively TRBD1 (5 bases). The V and J ends lost 1 base and 8 bases respectively, with 9 bases between them. Per germline, CDR1 SNHLY and CDR2 FYNNEI. The CDR3 runs to 13 residues. The chain's CDR3 is CASSEGTIYEQFF. Written as DNA, the CDR3 is TGTGCCAGCAGTGAAGGGACAATCTATGAGCAGTTCTTC.

The chain links TRBV6-5 to TRBJ1-2; TRBD1 matches at 7 bases. This CDR3 is built from 14 residues. Germline CDR1 MNHEY, CDR2 SVGAGI. The trim removed 6 bases at V and 4 bases at J, leaving 8 bases unmatched. Written as DNA, the CDR3 is TGTGCCAGCAGCCCCACAGGGGTAAGCTATGGCTACACCTTC. It translates to CASSPTGVSYGYTF.

The chain carries TRBV7-3 and TRBJ2-7, with D perhaps TRBD1 or TRBD2 (5 bases each). Germline V gene lookup returns CDR1 SGHTA and CDR2 FQGTGA. The V and J ends lost 7 bases and 2 bases respectively, with 24 bases between them. This CDR3 is built from 17 residues. CDR3 coding DNA: TGTGCCAGCACCCACTACGGTGGGGGACGGTCCACCTACGAGCAGTACTTC. It encodes CASTHYGGGRSTYEQYF.

The CDR3 sequence: CAWGLGLGATNEKLFF. In nucleotides, the CDR3 is TGTGCCTGGGGGCTAGGACTGGGGGCAACTAATGAAAAACTGTTTTTT. The rearrangement uses TRBV30 and TRBJ1-4; TRBD1 might be the D (5 bases). Germline V gene sequence: CDR1 GTSNPN, CDR2 SVGIG (reference sequence). Trimming left V 5 bases short and J 0 bases short, with 16 bases between. CDR3 length: 16 residues.